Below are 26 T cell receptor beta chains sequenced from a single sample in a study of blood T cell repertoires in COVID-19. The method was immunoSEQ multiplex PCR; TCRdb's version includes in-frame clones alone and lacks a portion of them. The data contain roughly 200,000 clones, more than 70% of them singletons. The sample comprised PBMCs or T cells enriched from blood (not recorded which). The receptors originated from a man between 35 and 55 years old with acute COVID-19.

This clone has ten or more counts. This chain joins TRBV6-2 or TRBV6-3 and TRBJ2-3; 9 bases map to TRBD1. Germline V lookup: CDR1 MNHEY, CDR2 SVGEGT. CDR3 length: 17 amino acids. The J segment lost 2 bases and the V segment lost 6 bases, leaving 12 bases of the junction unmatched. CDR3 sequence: CASSQSRIQGATDTQYF. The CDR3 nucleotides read TGTGCCAGCAGCCAAAGCCGGATACAGGGGGCCACAGATACGCAGTATTTT.

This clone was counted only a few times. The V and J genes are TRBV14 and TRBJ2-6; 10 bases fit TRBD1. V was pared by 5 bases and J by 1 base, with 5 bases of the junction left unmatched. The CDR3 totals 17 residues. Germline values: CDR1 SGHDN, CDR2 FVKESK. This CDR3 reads CASSTRQGASGANVLTF. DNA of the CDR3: TGTGCCAGCAGCACCCGACAGGGGGCATCTGGGGCCAACGTCCTGACTTTC.

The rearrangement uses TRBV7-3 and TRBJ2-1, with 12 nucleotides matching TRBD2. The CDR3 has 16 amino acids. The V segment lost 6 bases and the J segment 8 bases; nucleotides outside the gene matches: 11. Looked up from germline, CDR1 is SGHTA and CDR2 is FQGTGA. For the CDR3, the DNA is TGTGCCAGCAGTCCTAGGCGGACTAGCGGGATCTATGAGCAGTTCTTC. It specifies CASSPRRTSGIYEQFF.

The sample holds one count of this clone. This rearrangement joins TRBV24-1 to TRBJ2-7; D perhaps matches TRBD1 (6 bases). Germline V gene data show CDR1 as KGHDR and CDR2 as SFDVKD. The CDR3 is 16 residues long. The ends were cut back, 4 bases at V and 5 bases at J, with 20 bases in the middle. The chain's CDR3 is CATSDPTGPFGDEQYF. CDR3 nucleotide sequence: TGTGCCACCAGTGACCCCACAGGGCCCTTTGGGGACGAGCAGTACTTC.

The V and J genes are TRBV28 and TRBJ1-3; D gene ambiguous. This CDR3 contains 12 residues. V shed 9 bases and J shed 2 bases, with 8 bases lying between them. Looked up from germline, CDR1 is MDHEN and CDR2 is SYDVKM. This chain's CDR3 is CASMGAGNTIYF. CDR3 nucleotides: TGTGCCAGTATGGGCGCTGGAAACACCATATATTTT. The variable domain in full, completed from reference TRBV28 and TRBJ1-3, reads DVKVTQSSRYLVKRTGEKVFLECVQDMDHENMFWYRQDPGLGLRLIYFSYDVKMKEKGDIPEGYSVSREKKERFSLILESASTNQTSMYLCASMGAGNTIYFGEGSWLTVV.

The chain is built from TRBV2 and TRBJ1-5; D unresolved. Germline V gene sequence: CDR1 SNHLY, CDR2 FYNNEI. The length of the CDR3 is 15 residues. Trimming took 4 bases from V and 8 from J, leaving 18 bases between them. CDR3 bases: TGTGCCAGCAGTGTGGATGACGGCTCGAGGGAGCCCCAGCATTTT. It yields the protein CASSVDDGSREPQHF.

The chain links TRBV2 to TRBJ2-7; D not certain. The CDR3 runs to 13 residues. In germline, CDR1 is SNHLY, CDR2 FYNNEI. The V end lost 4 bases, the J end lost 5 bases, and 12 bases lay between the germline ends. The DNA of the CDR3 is TGTGCCAGCAGTGCCCGGAGAGAGCACGAGCAGTACTTC. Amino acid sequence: CASSARREHEQYF. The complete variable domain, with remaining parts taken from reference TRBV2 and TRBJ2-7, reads EPEVTQTPSHQVTQMGQEVILRCVPISNHLYFYWYRQILGQKVEFLVSFYNNEISEKSEIFDDQFSVERPDGSNFTLKIRSTKLEDSAMYFCASSARREHEQYFGPGTRLTVT.

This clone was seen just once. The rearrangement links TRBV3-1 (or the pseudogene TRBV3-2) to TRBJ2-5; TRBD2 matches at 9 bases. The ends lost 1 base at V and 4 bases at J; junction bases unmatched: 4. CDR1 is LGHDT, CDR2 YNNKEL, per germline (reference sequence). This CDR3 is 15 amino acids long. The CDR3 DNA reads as TGTGCCAGCAGCCAAGGTAGCGGGAGTGGAGAGACCCAGTACTTC. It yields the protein CASSQGSGSGETQYF.

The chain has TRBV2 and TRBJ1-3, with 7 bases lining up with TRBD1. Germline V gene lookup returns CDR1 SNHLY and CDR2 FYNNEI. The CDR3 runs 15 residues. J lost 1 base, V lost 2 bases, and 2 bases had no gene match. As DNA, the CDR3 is TGTGCCAGCAGTGAACAGGGACAGTCTGGAAACACCATATATTTT. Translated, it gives CASSEQGQSGNTIYF.

CDR3 sequence reads: CASSEWGVGAFF. The CDR3 nucleotides read TGTGCCAGCAGTGAATGGGGGGTTGGGGCTTTCTTT. The J gene is TRBJ1-1, the V gene TRBV25-1; D possibly corresponds to TRBD1 (5 bases). The V end lost 1 base, the J end lost 11 bases, and 11 bases lay between the germline ends. The CDR3 totals 12 residues. CDR1 and CDR2 from the germline V gene are MGHDK and SYGVNS. The whole variable domain, remainder taken from reference TRBV25-1 and TRBJ1-1, is EADIYQTPRYLVIGTGKKITLECSQTMGHDKMYWYQQDPGMELHLIHYSYGVNSTEKGDLSSESTVSRIRTEHFPLTLESARPSHTSQYLCASSEWGVGAFFGQGTRLTVV.

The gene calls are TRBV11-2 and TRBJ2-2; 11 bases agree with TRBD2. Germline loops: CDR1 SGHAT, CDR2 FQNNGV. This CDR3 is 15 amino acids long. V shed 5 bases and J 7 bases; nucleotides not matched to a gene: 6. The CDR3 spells CASSPLAGALGELFF. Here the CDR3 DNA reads TGTGCCAGCAGCCCACTAGCGGGAGCTCTCGGGGAGCTGTTTTTT.

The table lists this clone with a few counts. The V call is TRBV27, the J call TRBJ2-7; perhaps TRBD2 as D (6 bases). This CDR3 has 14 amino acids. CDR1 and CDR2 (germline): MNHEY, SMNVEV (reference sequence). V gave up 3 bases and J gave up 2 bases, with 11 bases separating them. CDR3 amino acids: CASSFRGSPYEQYF. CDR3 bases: TGTGCCAGCAGTTTCCGGGGGAGCCCCTACGAGCAGTACTTC.

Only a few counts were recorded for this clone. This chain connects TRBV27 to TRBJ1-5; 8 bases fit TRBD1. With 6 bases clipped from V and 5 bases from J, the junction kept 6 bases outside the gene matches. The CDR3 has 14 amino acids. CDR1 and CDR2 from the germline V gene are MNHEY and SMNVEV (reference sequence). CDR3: CASRSGTGHQPQHF. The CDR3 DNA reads TGTGCCAGCAGGAGTGGGACAGGTCATCAGCCCCAGCATTTT.

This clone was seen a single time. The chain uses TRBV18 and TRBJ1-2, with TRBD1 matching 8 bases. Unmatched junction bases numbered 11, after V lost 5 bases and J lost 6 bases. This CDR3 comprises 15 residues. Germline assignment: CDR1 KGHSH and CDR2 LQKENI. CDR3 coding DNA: TGTGCCAGCTCAATCGGGACAGGAGATAGGGATGGCTACACCTTC. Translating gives CASSIGTGDRDGYTF.

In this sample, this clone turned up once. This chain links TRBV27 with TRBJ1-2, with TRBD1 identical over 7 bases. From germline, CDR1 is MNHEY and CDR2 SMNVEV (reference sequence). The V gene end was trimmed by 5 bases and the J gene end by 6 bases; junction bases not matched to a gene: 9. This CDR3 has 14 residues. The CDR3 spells CASSADRSGNGYTF. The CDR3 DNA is TGTGCCAGCAGTGCGGACAGGTCTGGGAATGGCTACACCTTC.

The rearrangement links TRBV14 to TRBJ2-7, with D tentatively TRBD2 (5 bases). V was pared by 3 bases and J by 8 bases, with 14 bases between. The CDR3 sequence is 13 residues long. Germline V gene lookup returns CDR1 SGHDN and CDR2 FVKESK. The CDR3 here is CASSQGTSYQQYF. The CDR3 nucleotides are TGTGCCAGCAGCCAGGGAACTAGTTACCAGCAGTACTTC.

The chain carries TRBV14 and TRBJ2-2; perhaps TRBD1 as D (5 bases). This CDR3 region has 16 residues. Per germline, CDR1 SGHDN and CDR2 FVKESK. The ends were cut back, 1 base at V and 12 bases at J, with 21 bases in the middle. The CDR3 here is CASSQGKYGASGQLFF. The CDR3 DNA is TGTGCCAGCAGCCAAGGGAAGTATGGGGCCAGTGGGCAGCTGTTTTTT. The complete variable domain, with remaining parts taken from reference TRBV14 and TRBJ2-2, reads EAGVTQFPSHSVIEKGQTVTLRCDPISGHDNLYWYRRVMGKEIKFLLHFVKESKQDESGMPNNRFLAERTGGTYSTLKVQPAELEDSGVYFCASSQGKYGASGQLFFGEGSRLTVL.

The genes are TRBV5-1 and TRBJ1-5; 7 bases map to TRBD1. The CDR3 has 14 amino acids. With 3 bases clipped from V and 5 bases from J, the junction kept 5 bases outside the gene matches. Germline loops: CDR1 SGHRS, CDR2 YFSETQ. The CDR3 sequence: CASSWTGFDQPQHF. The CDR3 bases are TGCGCCAGCAGCTGGACAGGTTTTGATCAGCCCCAGCATTTT. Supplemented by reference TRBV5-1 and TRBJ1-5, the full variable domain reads KAGVTQTPRYLIKTRGQQVTLSCSPISGHRSVSWYQQTPGQGLQFLFEYFSETQRNKGNFPGRFSGRQFSNSRSEMNVSTLELGDSALYLCASSWTGFDQPQHFGDGTRLSIL.

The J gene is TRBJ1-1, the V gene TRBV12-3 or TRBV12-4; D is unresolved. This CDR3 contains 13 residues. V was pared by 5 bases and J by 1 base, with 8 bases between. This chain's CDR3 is CASSSRQNTEAFF. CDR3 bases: TGTGCCAGCAGTAGTCGACAGAACACTGAAGCTTTCTTT.

CDR3: CASSNSGRTDTQYF. For the CDR3, the DNA is TGTGCCAGCAGCAATAGCGGGAGGACAGATACGCAGTATTTT. The chain couples TRBV27 to TRBJ2-3, with 10 bases lining up with TRBD2. In germline, CDR1 is MNHEY, CDR2 SMNVEV (reference sequence). The CDR3 is made up of 14 amino acids. Trimming took 6 bases from V and 3 from J; bases not matched to a gene: 3.

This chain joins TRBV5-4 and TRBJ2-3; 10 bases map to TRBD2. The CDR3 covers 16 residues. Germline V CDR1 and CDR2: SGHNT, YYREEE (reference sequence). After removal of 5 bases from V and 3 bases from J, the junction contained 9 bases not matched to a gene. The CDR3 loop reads CASSFRAGGPTDTQYF. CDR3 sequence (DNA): TGTGCCAGCAGTTTTCGAGCGGGAGGGCCGACAGATACGCAGTATTTT.

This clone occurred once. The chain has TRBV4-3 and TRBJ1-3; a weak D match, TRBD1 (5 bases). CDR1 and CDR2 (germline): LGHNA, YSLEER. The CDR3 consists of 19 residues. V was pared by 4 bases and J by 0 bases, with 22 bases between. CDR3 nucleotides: TGCGCCAGCAGCCCCTCGGCCCGGGCAGGGAGGGCCTCTGGAAACACCATATATTTT. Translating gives CASSPSARAGRASGNTIYF.

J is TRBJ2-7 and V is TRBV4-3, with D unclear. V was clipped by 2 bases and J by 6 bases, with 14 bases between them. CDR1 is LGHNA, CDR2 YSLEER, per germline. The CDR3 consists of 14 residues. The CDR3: CASSQTRVVGEQYF. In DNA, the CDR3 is TGCGCCAGCAGCCAAACCCGGGTCGTCGGCGAGCAGTACTTC.

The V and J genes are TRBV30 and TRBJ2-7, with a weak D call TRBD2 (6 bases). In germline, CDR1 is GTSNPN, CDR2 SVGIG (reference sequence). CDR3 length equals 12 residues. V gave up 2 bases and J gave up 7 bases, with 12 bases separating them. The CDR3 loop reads CAWSIGGGEQYF. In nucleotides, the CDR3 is TGTGCCTGGAGTATCGGGGGAGGAGAGCAGTACTTC.

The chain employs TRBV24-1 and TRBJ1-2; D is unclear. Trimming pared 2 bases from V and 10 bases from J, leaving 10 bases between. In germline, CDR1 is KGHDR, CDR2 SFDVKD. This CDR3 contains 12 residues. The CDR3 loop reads CATSDYSRAYTF. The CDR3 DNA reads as TGTGCCACCAGTGATTATTCCCGAGCCTACACCTTC.

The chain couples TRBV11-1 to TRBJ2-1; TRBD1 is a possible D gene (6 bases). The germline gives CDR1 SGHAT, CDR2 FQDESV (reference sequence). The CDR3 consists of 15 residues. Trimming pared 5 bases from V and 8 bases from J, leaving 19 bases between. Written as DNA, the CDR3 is TGTGCCAGCAGCCGCGACAGGCCCTGGGGTCATGAGCAGTTCTTC. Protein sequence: CASSRDRPWGHEQFF.